The subject of this entry is one TCR beta chain. This record belongs to a study of blood T cell repertoires in COVID-19. Background on the study: The United States, Italy and Spain supplied acute and convalescent COVID-19 samples. PBMCs, B-cell-depleted T cells, or T cells were the source of the cDNA or gDNA that made up the material.

Assay: immunoSEQ multiplex PCR; the TCRdb copy retains only in-frame clones and omits some. Among 95,000 to 150,000 clones, about 88% were seen once, and the ten largest hold approximately 1.4%. V lost 2 bases, J lost 4 bases, and 6 bases lay in between. This CDR3 has 12 amino acids. CDR1 is MNHNS, CDR2 SASEGT, per germline. Input material: peripheral blood. This rearrangement joins TRBV6-1 to TRBJ2-7; D perhaps matches TRBD2 (6 bases). This TCR was sampled from a human donor in a cohort sampled during active COVID-19. The CDR3 is CASSESGYEQYF. In nucleotides, the CDR3 is TGTGCCAGCAGTGAAAGCGGGTACGAGCAGTACTTC.